The 2 T cell receptor beta chains below come from one sample, sequenced in a study of T cells after yellow fever vaccination. TCRdb recomputed calls from the 5' RACE reads with MiXCR, one row per CDR3 protein. The sample has about 320,000 distinct CDR3 sequences, approximately 11% seen once. Source: CD4+ T cells sorted from PBMCs, taken 45 days after the yellow fever booster vaccination. The receptor set was obtained from a man younger than 35 who received the YFV17D yellow fever vaccine.

This clonotype was observed a handful of times. V and J are TRBV10-3 and TRBJ1-6; 10 nucleotides match TRBD1. Per germline, CDR1 ENHRY and CDR2 SYGVKD. This CDR3 is 13 amino acids long. J gave up 12 bases and V 4 bases, and 3 bases lay outside the gene matches. In nucleotides, the CDR3 is TGTGCCATCAGTGGTGGGACAGGGGTACCCCTCCACTTT. It yields the protein CAISGGTGVPLHF.

This clonotype occurred a few times. The rearrangement uses TRBV4-2 and TRBJ2-3; 7 bases are shared with TRBD2. The germline V gene has CDR1 LGHNA and CDR2 YNFKEQ. The CDR3 is 18 amino acids. Losses at the gene ends were 0 bases for V and 0 bases for J; bases not matched to a gene: 9. CDR3 bases: TGTGCCAGCAGCCAAGATAGTCACGGGACTACTAGCACAGATACGCAGTATTTT. Translating it yields CASSQDSHGTTSTDTQYF.